The present entry profiles one TCR beta chain with its context. The V gene's germline CDR1 is MNHEY and CDR2 SVGEGT. CDR3 length: 13 residues. The ends were cut back, 6 bases at V and 5 bases at J, with 13 bases in the middle. The record originates from a study of blood T cell repertoires in COVID-19. Measured with immunoSEQ multiplex PCR; TCRdb has only the in-frame clones, and not every one. The sample includes about 150,000 clones, 80% to 90% of them seen just once. This chain links TRBV6-2 or TRBV6-3 with TRBJ1-1; no clear D gene. Sequenced: peripheral blood. The sequence derives from a woman aged 50 to 60 with acute or convalescent COVID-19. This CDR3 is CASSLEPLTEAFF. For the CDR3, the DNA is TGTGCCAGCAGCCTAGAACCGCTAACTGAAGCTTTCTTT.